This T cell receptor (delta chain) was captured by sequencing in a study of Vδ1+ human thymocytes. Study-wide findings and caveats: TRD repertoires were essentially private, unlike widely shared TRG clonotypes. Thymic TRG and TRD repertoires appeared highly polyclonal, with Gaussian CDR3 length distributions. Approximately 20% of thymic delta-chain sequences were Vdelta2, with few Vdelta3, unlike blood Vdelta1+ controls.

Comment on this clone: Antigen: not known. The sample carries other DNA sequences with the same CDR3.

The sorted cells were CD3+ Vdelta1+ Vdelta2- thymocytes from alphabeta-depleted thymus. Between roughly 96% and 99.6% of sorted thymocytes were Vdelta1+. The CDR3 runs 18 residues. The germline V gene encodes CDR1 GEAIGNYY and CDR2 EKD. Unmatched junction bases numbered 11, after V lost 3 bases and J lost 2 bases. Extracted RNA was reverse transcribed into cDNA. Pooled V-gene forward primers with one constant-region reverse primer generated the CDR3 amplicons by multiplex PCR. TCRdb processed the multiplex PCR reads again with the CATT caller. The repertoire holds about 75,000 delta-chain clones, with around 35% as singletons.

The sequence was obtained from a boy younger than two who had congenital heart surgery. The J gene is TRDJ1, the V gene TRDV2; 13 bases map to TRDD3. Sequencing was carried out using Vdelta1+ gamma-delta thymocytes from the thymus. Subset described: FACS-sorted CD3+ TCRalphabeta- TCRVdelta1+ TCRVdelta2- thymocytes. Here the CDR3 reads CACDRTGGYAGWTDKLIF. The DNA of the CDR3 is TGTGCCTGTGACCGTACTGGGGGATACGCGGGATGGACCGATAAACTCATCTTT.